The text below deals with one TCR beta chain. Its antigen is currently not known. Base qualities are missing; no much larger clone stands one base away. This sample is part of a study of T cells in Graves' hyperthyroidism and ophthalmopathy (dated by TCRdb to between 2018 and 2021). About the investigation overall: Peripheral blood samples were taken at initial diagnosis, before any treatment was given. A discovery cohort of roughly 100 patients, 43 with Graves' ophthalmopathy and about 58 with stable Graves' hyperthyroidism, was used to find distinguishing TCR V-J signatures. Prospective prediction of ophthalmopathy was tested in an independent validation cohort consisting of fewer than 20 hyperthyroidism patients and some 17 patients who later progressed to ophthalmopathy. The 100 discovery patients were divided at random into training and test sets in a 7:3 ratio. In roughly six Graves' hyperthyroidism patients, the study also compared T-cell repertoires from thyroid tissue with T-cell repertoires from blood. Following sampling, methimazole starting at 30 mg daily was given to hyperthyroidism patients, and high-dose intravenous methylprednisolone was given to ophthalmopathy patients. The paper describes TCR Vbeta CDR3 sequencing of 140 or so peripheral blood samples, made up of 43 ophthalmopathy patients, roughly 75 hyperthyroidism patients and around 17 progressor patients.

Graves' hyperthyroidism was defined as stable when no progression to ophthalmopathy occurred over 18 months of follow-up. Hyperthyroidism patients were newly diagnosed, with disease duration under 2 months, and aged 18 to 65 years. Exclusion was applied to patients with uncontrolled infections, other autoimmune diseases, pregnancy or lactation. Diagnoses were based on clinical symptoms, serum thyroxine and TRAb, thyroid ultrasound and orbital computed tomography. Ficoll-Paque density gradient centrifugation was used to isolate PBMCs from 9.5 to 10 ml of fresh peripheral blood. Total RNA was extracted with Trizol reagent, and quality was checked on an Agilent 2100 Bioanalyzer. From the cysteine up to the phenylalanine, the CDR3 has a length of 14 residues. CDR3 DNA only is kept here, 42 bases in frame from base 1. Trimming accounts for 8 bases at V and 5 bases at J, while the number of junction bases matched to no gene is 9. CDR1 MGHDK and CDR2 SYGVNS are derived from the germline V gene.

The research as a whole found: No statistical method was used to fix the sample size in advance, and group allocation was not hidden from the investigators. In cross-validation, a model built on a 13 V-J signature told ophthalmopathy apart from stable hyperthyroidism with 85% to 90% sensitivity and about 81% specificity, and in testing the same model reached 80%/75%. In validation, the model predicted progression to ophthalmopathy with roughly 66% sensitivity and approximately 78% specificity, a median of 6.5 months before onset. Most expanded thyroid clonotypes (frequency above 0.001) were also found in blood, which suggests that blood repertoires may mirror thyroid immune responses.

The TCR beta CDR3 regions were amplified from the RNA transcripts. The first round of RT-PCR for the TCR CDR3 was performed with the HTBI primer set and the Qiagen OneStep RT-PCR kit. Libraries were constructed in a second round of multiplex PCR, after which size selection and purification were carried out. Libraries were sequenced paired-end with 100 bp reads on an Illumina HiSeq2000. Regarding the original processing steps: SOAPnuke was used to process the raw data, with reads discarded if the reads contained adapters or uncalled bases, had a mean Phred below 15, or lacked an exact constant-primer or identifier match. COPE v1.2.5 was used to merge high-quality paired reads, and clonotypes were defined as unique nucleotide sequences. Clonotypes were aligned to IMGT TRBV, TRBD and TRBJ reference segments using MiTCR v1.1. The analysis was restricted to V-J combinations with a frequency above 0.0001, which together covered 99.2% of the repertoires. The TCS score was defined as F50 (clonal expansion) divided by E x V (chaos), with BLOSUM62-based TCRdist calculated between CDR3 peptides within each V-J. Welch's t-statistics and random forest reduced roughly 500 V-J features to roughly 13, which were used in a naive Bayes classifier (R e1071). The Morisita-Horn index was used to measure how similar the thyroid and blood repertoires were. In TCRdb, the public reads were trimmed at Q25 with fastp and aligned with MiXCR, with productive beta chains retained. CDR3 protein duplicates are merged, each entry listing the most common genes and DNA. The V and J calls and clone size come from TCRdb's table, not from the authors' own analysis. Across this sample there are around 800,000 distinct CDR3 sequences, with more than 30% seen only once. Over 8% of the sample is in the top ten clones.

The rearrangement combines TRBV25-1 with TRBJ1-1; a stretch of 9 junction bases matches TRBD1. This receptor was obtained from a man between 18 and 35 years old with Graves' hyperthyroidism. The source material was blood. Here is the DNA: TGTGCCAGCTCGGGACAGGGCGAGGTGACTGAAGCTTTCTTT. Its translation reads: CASSGQGEVTEAFF.